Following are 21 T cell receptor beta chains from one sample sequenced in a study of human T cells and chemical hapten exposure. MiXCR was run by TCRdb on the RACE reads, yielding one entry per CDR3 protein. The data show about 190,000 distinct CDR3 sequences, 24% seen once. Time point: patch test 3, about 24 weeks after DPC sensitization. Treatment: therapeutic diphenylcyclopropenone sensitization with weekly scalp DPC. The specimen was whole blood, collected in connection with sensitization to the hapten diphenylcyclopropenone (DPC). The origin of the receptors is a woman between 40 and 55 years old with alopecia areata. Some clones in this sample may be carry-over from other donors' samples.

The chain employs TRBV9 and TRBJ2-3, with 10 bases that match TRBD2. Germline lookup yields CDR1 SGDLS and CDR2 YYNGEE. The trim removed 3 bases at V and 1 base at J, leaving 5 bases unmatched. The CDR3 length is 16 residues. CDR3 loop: CASSARTSGRTDTQYF. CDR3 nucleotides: TGTGCCAGCAGCGCCAGGACTAGCGGCCGCACAGATACGCAGTATTTT. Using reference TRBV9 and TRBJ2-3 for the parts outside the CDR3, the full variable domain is DSGVTQTPKHLITATGQRVTLRCSPRSGDLSVYWYQQSLDQGLQFLIQYYNGEERAKGNILERFSAQQFPDLHSELNLSSLELGDSALYFCASSARTSGRTDTQYFGPGTRLTVL.

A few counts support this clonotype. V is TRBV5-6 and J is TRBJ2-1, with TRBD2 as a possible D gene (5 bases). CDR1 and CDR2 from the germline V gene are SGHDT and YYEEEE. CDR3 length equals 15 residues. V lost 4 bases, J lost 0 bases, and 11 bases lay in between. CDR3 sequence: CASSKRTLSYNEQFF. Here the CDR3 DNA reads TGTGCCAGCAGCAAACGGACTCTCTCCTACAATGAGCAGTTCTTC.

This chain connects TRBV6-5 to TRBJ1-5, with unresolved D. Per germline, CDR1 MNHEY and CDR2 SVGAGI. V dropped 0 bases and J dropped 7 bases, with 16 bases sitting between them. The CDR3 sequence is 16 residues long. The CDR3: CASSYSAGEGGQPQHF. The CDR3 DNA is TGTGCCAGCAGTTACTCCGCTGGGGAGGGTGGGCAGCCCCAGCATTTT.

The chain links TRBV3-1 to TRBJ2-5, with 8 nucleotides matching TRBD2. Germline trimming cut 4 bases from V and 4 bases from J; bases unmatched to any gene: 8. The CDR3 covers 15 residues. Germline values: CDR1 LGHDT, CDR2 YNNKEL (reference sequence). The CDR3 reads CASSPSGSGRETQYF. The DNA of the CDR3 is TGTGCCAGCAGCCCCTCGGGGAGCGGGAGAGAGACCCAGTACTTC.

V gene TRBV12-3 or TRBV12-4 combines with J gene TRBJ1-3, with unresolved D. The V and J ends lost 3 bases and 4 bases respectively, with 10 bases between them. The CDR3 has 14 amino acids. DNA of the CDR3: TGTGCCAGCAGTTTTTCGGAATTCGGAAACACCATATATTTT. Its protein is CASSFSEFGNTIYF.

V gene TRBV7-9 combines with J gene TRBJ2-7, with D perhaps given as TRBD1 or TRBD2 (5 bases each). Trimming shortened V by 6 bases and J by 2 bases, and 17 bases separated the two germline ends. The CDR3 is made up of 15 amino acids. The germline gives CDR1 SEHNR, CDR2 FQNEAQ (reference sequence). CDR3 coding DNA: TGTGCCAGCAGTCGGGGCGGAGGACGGGCCTACGAGCAGTACTTC. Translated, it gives CASSRGGGRAYEQYF.

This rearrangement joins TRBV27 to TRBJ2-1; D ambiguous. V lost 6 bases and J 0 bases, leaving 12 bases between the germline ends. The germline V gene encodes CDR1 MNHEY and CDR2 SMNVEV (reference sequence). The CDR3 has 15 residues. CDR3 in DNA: TGTGCCAGCAGGGAGCAGAGGCTCTCCTACAATGAGCAGTTCTTC. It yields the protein CASREQRLSYNEQFF.

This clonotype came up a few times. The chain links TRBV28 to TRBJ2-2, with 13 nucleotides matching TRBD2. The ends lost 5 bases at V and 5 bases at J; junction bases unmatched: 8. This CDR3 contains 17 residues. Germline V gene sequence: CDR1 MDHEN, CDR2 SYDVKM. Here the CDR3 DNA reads TGTGCCAGCAGTCAAAGTGGACTAGCGGGAGTTACCGGGGAGCTGTTTTTT. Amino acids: CASSQSGLAGVTGELFF.

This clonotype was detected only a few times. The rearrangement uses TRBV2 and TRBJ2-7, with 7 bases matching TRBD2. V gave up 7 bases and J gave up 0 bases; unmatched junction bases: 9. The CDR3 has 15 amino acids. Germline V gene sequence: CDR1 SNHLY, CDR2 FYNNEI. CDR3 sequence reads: CASNPMRDYSYEQYF. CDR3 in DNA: TGTGCCAGCAACCCTATGCGGGACTACTCCTACGAGCAGTACTTC.

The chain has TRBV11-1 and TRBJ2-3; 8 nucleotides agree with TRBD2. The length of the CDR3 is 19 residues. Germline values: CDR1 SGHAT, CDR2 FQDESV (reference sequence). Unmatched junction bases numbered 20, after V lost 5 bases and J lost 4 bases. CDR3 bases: TGTGCCAGCAGCCCAACTAGCGGTAGAAGTCCCTCAGCCCCAGATACGCAGTATTTT. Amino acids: CASSPTSGRSPSAPDTQYF.

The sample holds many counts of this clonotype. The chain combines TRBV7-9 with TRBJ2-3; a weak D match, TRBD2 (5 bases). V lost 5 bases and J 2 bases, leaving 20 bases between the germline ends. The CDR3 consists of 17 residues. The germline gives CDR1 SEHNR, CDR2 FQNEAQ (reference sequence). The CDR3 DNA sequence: TGTGCCAGCAGCCCTGGAGGTGGTGCAGGATACACAGATACGCAGTATTTT. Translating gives CASSPGGGAGYTDTQYF. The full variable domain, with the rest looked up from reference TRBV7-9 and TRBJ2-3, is DTGVSQNPRHKITKRGQNVTFRCDPISEHNRLYWYRQTLGQGPEFLTYFQNEAQLEKSRLLSDRFSAERPKGSFSTLEIQRTEQGDSAMYLCASSPGGGAGYTDTQYFGPGTRLTVL.

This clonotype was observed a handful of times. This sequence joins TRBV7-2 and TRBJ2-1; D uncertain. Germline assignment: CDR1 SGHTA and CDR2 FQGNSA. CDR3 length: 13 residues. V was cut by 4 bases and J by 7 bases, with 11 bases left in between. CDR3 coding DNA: TGTGCCAGCAGCTGGAACGGAAGAAATGAGCAGTTCTTC. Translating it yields CASSWNGRNEQFF.

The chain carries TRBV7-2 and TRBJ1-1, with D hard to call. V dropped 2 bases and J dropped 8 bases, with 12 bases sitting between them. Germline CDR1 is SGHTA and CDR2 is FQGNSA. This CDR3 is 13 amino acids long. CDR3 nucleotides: TGTGCCAGCAGCTTAAAACTAGGCAGGGAAGCTTTCTTT. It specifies CASSLKLGREAFF.

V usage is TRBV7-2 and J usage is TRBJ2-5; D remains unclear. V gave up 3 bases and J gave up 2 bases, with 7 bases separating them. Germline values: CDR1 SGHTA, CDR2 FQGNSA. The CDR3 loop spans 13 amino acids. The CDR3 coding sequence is TGTGCCAGCAGCTTCGCCAGGCAAGAGACCCAGTACTTC. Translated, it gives CASSFARQETQYF.

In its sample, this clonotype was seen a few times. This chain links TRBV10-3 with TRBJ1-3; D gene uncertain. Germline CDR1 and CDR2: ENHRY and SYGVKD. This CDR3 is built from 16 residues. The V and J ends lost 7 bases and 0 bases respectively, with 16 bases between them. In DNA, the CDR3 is TGTGCCATCACCGTCGGACCACCCCTCTCTGGAAACACCATATATTTT. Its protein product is CAITVGPPLSGNTIYF.

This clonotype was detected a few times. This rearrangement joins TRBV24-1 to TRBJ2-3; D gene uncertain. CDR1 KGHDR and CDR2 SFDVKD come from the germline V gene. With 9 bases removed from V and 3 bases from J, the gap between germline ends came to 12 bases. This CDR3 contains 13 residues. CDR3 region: CATSGYSTDTQYF. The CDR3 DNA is TGTGCCACCTCGGGCTATTCGACAGATACGCAGTATTTT.

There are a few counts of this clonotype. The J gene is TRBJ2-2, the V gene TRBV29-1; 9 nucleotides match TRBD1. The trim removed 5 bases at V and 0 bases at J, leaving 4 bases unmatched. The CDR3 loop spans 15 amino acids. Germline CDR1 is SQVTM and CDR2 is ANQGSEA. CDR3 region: CSVQGQGTNTGELFF. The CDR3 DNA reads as TGCAGCGTTCAGGGACAGGGAACGAACACCGGGGAGCTGTTTTTT.

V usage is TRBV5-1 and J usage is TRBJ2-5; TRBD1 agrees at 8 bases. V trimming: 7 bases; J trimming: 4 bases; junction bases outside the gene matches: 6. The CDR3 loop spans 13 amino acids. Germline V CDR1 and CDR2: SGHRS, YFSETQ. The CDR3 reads CASSMDRAETQYF. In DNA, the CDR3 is TGCGCCAGCTCAATGGACAGGGCAGAGACCCAGTACTTC.

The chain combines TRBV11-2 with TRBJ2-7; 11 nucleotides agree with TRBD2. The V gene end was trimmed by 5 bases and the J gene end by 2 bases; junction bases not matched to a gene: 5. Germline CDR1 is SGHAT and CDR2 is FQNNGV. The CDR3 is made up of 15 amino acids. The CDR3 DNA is TGTGCCAGCAGCATCGGGACTAGCGGAGCCTACGAGCAGTACTTC. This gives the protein CASSIGTSGAYEQYF. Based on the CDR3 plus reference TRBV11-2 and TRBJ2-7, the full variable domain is EAGVAQSPRYKIIEKRQSVAFWCNPISGHATLYWYQQILGQGPKLLIQFQNNGVVDDSQLPKDRFSAERLKGVDSTLKIQPAKLEDSAVYLCASSIGTSGAYEQYFGPGTRLTVT.

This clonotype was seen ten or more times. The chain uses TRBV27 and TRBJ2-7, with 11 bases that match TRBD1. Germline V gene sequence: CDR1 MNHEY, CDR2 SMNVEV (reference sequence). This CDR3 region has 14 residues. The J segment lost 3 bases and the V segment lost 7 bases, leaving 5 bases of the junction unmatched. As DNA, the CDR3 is TGTGCCAGCATGATAGGGACAGGGGGCTACGAGCAGTACTTC. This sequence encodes CASMIGTGGYEQYF.

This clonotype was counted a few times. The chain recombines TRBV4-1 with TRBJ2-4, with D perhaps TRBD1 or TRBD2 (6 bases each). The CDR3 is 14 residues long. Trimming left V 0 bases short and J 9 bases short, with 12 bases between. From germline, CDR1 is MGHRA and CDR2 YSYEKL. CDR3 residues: CASSQDTGRFIQYF. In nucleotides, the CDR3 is TGCGCCAGCAGCCAAGATACAGGGAGGTTCATTCAGTACTTC.